The source of this T cell receptor (beta chain) is a study of T cell responses to AZD1222 COVID-19 vaccine. The CDR3 has 17 amino acids. Germline V CDR1 and CDR2: SGHRS, YFSETQ. V shed 0 bases, J shed 7 bases, and the junction held 10 bases outside the gene matches. Worth noting for this clone: Its matching antigen is unknown.

Whole-study findings and limits: Mapped onto spike, vaccine-associated CD4 TCRs spanned it and were dominant at 160-218 and 743-854.

TCRdb's table, derived via immunoSEQ multiplex PCR, lists solely in-frame clones and lacks some. The sample yields fewer than 130,000 clones, approximately 94% seen once. The input for sequencing was peripheral blood, taken 28 days after the second AZD1222 dose. The chain uses TRBV5-1 and TRBJ2-1; 10 bases match TRBD2. This TCR was recovered from an adult who received the AZD1222 COVID-19 vaccine. In nucleotides, the CDR3 is TGCGCCAGCAGCTTGGGTCCTCTAGCGGGAGTTGGTAATGAGCAGTTCTTC. Translating it yields CASSLGPLAGVGNEQFF.